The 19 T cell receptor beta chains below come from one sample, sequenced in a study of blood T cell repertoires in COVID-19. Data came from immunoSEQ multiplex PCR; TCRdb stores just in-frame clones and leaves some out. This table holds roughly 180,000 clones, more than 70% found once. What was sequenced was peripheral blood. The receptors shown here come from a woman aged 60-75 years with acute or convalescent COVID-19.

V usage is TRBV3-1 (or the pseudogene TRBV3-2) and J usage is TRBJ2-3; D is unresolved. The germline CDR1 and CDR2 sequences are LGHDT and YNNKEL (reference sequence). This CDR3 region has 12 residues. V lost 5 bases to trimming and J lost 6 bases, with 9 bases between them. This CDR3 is CASSVSMDTQYF. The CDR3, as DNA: TGTGCCAGCAGCGTTAGCATGGATACGCAGTATTTT.

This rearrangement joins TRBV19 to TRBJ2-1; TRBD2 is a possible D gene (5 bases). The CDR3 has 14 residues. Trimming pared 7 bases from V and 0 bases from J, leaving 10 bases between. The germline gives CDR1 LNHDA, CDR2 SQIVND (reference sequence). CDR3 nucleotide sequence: TGTGCCAGTAATGAGGGAACCTCCTACAATGAGCAGTTCTTC. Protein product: CASNEGTSYNEQFF.

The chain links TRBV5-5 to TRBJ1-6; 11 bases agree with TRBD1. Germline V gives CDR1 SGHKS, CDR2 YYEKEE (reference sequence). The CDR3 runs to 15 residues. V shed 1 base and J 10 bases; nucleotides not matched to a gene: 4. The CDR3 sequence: CASSLRDRGDSPLHF. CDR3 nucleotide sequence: TGTGCCAGCAGCTTGAGGGACAGGGGGGACTCACCCCTCCACTTT.

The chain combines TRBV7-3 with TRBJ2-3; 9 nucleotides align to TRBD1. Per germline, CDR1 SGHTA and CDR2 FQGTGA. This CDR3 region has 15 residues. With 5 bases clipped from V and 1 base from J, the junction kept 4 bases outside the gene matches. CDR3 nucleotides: TGTGCCAGCAGCAAGACAGGGGGTCGCACAGATACGCAGTATTTT. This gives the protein CASSKTGGRTDTQYF.

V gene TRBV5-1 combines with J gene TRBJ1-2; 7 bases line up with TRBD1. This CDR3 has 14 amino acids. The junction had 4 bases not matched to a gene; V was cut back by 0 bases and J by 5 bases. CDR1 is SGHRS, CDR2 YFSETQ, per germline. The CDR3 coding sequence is TGCGCCAGCAGCTTGGAGGGACAGTCATATGGCTACACCTTC. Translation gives CASSLEGQSYGYTF. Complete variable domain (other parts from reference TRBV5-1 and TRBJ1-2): KAGVTQTPRYLIKTRGQQVTLSCSPISGHRSVSWYQQTPGQGLQFLFEYFSETQRNKGNFPGRFSGRQFSNSRSEMNVSTLELGDSALYLCASSLEGQSYGYTFGSGTRLTVV.

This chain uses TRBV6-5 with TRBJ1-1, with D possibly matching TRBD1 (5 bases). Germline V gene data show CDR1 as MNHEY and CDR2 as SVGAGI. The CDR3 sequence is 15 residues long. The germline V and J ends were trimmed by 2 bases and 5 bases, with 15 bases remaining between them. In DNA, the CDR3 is TGTGCCAGCAGTTACAAGCCACGGGGGAGTACTGAAGCTTTCTTT. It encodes CASSYKPRGSTEAFF.

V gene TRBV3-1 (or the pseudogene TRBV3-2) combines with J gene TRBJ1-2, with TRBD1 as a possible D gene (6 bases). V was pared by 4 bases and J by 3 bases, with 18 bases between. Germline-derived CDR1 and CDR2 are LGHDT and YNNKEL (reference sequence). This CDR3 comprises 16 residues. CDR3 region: CASSPDLNREYYGYTF. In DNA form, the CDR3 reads TGTGCCAGCAGCCCTGATTTAAACAGGGAGTACTATGGCTACACCTTC.

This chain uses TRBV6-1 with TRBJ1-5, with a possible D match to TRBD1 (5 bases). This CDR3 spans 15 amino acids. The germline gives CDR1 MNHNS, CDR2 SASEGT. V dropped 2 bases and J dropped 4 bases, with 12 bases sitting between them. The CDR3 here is CASSEYGGVNQPQHF. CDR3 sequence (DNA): TGTGCCAGCAGTGAATATGGGGGGGTTAATCAGCCCCAGCATTTT.

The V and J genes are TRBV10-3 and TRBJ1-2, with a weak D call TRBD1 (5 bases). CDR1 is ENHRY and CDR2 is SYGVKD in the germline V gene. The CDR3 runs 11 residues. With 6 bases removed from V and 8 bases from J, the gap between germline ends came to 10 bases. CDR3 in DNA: TGTGCCATCAGGGCGCGGGGGGGCTACACCTTC. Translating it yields CAIRARGGYTF.

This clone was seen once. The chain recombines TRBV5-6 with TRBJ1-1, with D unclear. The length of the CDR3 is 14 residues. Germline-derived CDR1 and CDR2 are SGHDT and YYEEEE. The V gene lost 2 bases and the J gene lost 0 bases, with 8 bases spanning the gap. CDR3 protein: CASSLGLLNTEAFF. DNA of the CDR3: TGTGCCAGCAGCTTAGGACTCTTGAACACTGAAGCTTTCTTT.

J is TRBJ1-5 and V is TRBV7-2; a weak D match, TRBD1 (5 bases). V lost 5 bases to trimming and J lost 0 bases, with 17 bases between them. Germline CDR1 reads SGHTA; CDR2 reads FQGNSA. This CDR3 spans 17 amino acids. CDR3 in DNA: TGTGCCAGCAGCCATGGGGGGGTTGGGGGTAGCAATCAGCCCCAGCATTTT. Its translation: CASSHGGVGGSNQPQHF.

This CDR3 is CASSRTSRATQYF. In DNA form, the CDR3 reads TGTGCCAGCAGTAGGACTAGTAGGGCGACCCAGTACTTC. The chain uses TRBV12-3 or TRBV12-4 and TRBJ2-5; 7 bases align to TRBD2. V trimming: 5 bases; J trimming: 7 bases; junction bases outside the gene matches: 7. CDR3 length equals 13 residues.

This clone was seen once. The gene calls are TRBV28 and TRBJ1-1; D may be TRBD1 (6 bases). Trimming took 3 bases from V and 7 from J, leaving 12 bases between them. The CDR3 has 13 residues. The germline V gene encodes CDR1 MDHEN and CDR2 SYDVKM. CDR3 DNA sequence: TGTGCCAGCAGTTTGGGAGGGGGACGTGAAGCTTTCTTT. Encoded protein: CASSLGGGREAFF. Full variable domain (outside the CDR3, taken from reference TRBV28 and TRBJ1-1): DVKVTQSSRYLVKRTGEKVFLECVQDMDHENMFWYRQDPGLGLRLIYFSYDVKMKEKGDIPEGYSVSREKKERFSLILESASTNQTSMYLCASSLGGGREAFFGQGTRLTVV.

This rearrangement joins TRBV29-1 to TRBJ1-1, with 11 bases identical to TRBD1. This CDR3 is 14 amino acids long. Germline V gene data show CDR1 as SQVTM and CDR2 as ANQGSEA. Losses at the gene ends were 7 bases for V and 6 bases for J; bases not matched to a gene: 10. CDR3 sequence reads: CSAPGQGGIAEAFF. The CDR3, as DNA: TGCAGCGCCCCGGGACAGGGGGGGATCGCTGAAGCTTTCTTT.

CDR3 in DNA: TGTGCCAGCAGACCCCAGGGAGGTAAAGAGACCCAGTACTTC. It specifies CASRPQGGKETQYF. V usage is TRBV28 and J usage is TRBJ2-5; tentatively, D is TRBD2 (6 bases). The CDR3 length is 14 residues. Germline V lookup: CDR1 MDHEN, CDR2 SYDVKM. With 6 bases removed from V and 3 bases from J, the gap between germline ends came to 14 bases.

The CDR3 region is CASSLFGGIGAEQFF. CDR3 sequence (DNA): TGTGCCAGCAGCTTGTTCGGCGGGATAGGGGCTGAGCAGTTCTTC. This chain joins TRBV5-4 and TRBJ2-1; D may be TRBD2 (6 bases). Germline V CDR1 and CDR2: SGHNT, YYREEE (reference sequence). The length of the CDR3 is 15 residues. V was cut by 1 base and J by 9 bases, with 17 bases left in between.

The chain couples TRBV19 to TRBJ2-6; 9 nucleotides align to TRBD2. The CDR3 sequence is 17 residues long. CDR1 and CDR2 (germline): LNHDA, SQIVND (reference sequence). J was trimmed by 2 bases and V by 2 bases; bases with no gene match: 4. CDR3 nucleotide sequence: TGTGCCAGTAGTATACTAGCGGGACCTGCTGGGGCCAACGTCCTGACTTTC. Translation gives CASSILAGPAGANVLTF.

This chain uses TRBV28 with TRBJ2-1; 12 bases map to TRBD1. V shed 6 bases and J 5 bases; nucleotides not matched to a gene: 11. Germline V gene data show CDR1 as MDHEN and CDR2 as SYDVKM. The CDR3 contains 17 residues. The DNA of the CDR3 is TGTGCCAGCAGCACTATCCGGGACAGGGGGCAGAACAATGAGCAGTTCTTC. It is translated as CASSTIRDRGQNNEQFF.

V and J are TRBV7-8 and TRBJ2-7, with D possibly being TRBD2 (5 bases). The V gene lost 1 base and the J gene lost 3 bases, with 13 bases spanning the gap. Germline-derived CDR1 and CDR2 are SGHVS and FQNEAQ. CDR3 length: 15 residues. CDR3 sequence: CASSLGRQPLYEQYF. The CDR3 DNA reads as TGTGCCAGCAGCTTAGGGAGGCAGCCACTCTACGAGCAGTACTTC. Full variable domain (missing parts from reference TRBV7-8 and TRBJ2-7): GAGVSQSPRYKVAKRGQDVALRCDPISGHVSLFWYQQALGQGPEFLTYFQNEAQLDKSGLPSDRFFAERPEGSVSTLKIQRTQQEDSAVYLCASSLGRQPLYEQYFGPGTRLTVT.